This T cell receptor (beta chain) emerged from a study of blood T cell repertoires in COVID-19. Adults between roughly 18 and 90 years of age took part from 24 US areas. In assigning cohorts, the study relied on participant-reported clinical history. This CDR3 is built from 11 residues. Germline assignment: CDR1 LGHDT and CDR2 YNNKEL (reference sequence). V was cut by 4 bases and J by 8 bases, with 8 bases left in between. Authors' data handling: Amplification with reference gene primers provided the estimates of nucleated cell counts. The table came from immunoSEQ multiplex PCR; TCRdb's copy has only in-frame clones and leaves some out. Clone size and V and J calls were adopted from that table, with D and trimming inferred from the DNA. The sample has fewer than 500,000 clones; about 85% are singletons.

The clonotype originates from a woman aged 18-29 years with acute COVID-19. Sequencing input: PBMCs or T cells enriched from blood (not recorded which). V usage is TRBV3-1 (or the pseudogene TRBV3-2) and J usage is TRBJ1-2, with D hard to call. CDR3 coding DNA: TGTGCCAGCAGCCCCGGGGAAGGCTACACCTTC. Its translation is CASSPGEGYTF.